The sequence of this T cell receptor beta chain was determined in a study of blood T cell repertoires in COVID-19. At the level of the study: Acute and convalescent COVID-19 specimens originated in the United States, Italy and Spain. In each case, the material was cDNA or gDNA derived from T cells, B-cell-depleted T cells, or PBMCs.

Germline-derived CDR1 and CDR2 are MNHEY and SVGAGI. The CDR3 sequence is 15 residues long. V shed 7 bases and J shed 8 bases, with 20 bases lying between them. How the authors handled the data: Reference gene primers were amplified, and this amplification served to estimate nucleated cell counts. TCRdb's copy holds only in-frame clones and misses some; the assay was immunoSEQ multiplex PCR. D and trimming were read from the DNA, whereas the V and J calls and clone size are those reported in that table. The table shows over 150,000 clones, with over 80% occurring only once. V is TRBV6-5 and J is TRBJ1-4; TRBD1 is a possible D gene (6 bases). The sequence derives from a woman in her sixties who had recovered from COVID-19. Sequenced input: peripheral blood. CDR3 amino acids: CASIQGGGGWEKLFF. Written as DNA, the CDR3 is TGTGCCAGCATCCAAGGGGGTGGGGGTTGGGAAAAACTGTTTTTT.